The 2 T cell receptor beta chains presented below share a single source sample, sequenced in a study of blood T cell repertoires in COVID-19. Using immunoSEQ multiplex PCR, the repertoire was profiled, and TCRdb retains in-frame clones only, with some absent. The table has 100,000 to 120,000 clones, more than 70% seen once. The material sequenced was peripheral blood. The receptors derive from a woman between 45 and 60 years old with acute or convalescent COVID-19.

The chain combines TRBV5-4 with TRBJ2-5; D gene uncertain. The CDR3 totals 12 residues. V was clipped by 4 bases and J by 5 bases, with 9 bases between them. Germline V lookup: CDR1 SGHNT, CDR2 YYREEE (reference sequence). The CDR3 loop is CASSRGVETQYF. The CDR3 DNA sequence: TGTGCCAGCAGCCGCGGTGTGGAGACCCAGTACTTC.

This sequence joins TRBV3-1 (or the pseudogene TRBV3-2) and TRBJ2-1, with TRBD2 matching over 15 bases. V lost 6 bases, J lost 8 bases, and 8 bases stayed unmatched. The germline CDR1 and CDR2 sequences are LGHDT and YNNKEL (reference sequence). The CDR3 length is 16 residues. The CDR3 loop is CASSLGLAGGIYEQFF. The CDR3 nucleotides are TGTGCCAGCAGTCTAGGACTAGCGGGAGGGATCTATGAGCAGTTCTTC.